These T cell receptor beta chains were read from a single sample in a study of T cells in Graves' hyperthyroidism and ophthalmopathy. TCRdb re-called the multiplex PCR reads with MiXCR, one entry per CDR3 protein. Among around 400,000 distinct CDR3 sequences, roughly 25% were seen once, and the ten largest hold more than 60%. Specimen: blood. The receptors originated from a man aged 45-65 years with Graves' hyperthyroidism. The CDR3 runs from the conserved cysteine through the conserved F or W. D genes are given only for firm matches. Not all rows give a size; the values are once, few, many and, for expanded clones, a class.

j_call v_call d_call clone_size cdr3_nt cdr3_aa
TRBJ2-1 TRBV7-6 TRBD2 few TGTGCCAGCAGCGGTGAGACTAGCCACTCTCGGACTGAGCAGTTCTTC CASSGETSHSRTEQFF
TRBJ1-5 TRBV30 NA few TGTGCCTGGAGTGCTAGCAGTTACAATCAGCCCCAGCATTTT CAWSASSYNQPQHF
TRBJ2-7 TRBV7-3 TRBD2 NA TGTGCCAGCAGCTTAACGTTTACTAGCGGGAGATGGGAGCAGTACTTC CASSLTFTSGRWEQYF
TRBJ2-7 TRBV7-2 NA NA TGCGCCAGCAGCTTGGCCGTCCAGAACAATGAGCAGTACTTC CASSLAVQNNEQYF
TRBJ2-7 TRBV6-1 NA NA TGTGCCAGCAGTAAAACATCAGGCGGAGCGGGCTACGAGCAGTACTTC CASSKTSGGAGYEQYF
TRBJ2-3 TRBV7-3 NA many TGTGCCAGCAGCTTAGGGAGGGGGGATACGCAGTATTTT CASSLGRGDTQYF
TRBJ2-3 TRBV11-2 NA NA TGTGCCAGCAGCTTAGATCGGGGGCCAGATACGCAGTATTTT CASSLDRGPDTQYF
TRBJ2-3 TRBV2 TRBD2 many TGTGCCAGCAGTGGAGGAGGGACTAGCGGGAGTCTCGCCGCGCAGTATTTT CASSGGGTSGSLAAQYF
TRBJ1-4 TRBV27 NA NA TGTGCCAGCAGTTTATCTGGTGAAAAACTGTTTTTT CASSLSGEKLFF
TRBJ1-1 TRBV7-9 NA few TGTGCCAGCAGCTTAGATAAGACCAGCCACACTGAAGCTTTCTTT CASSLDKTSHTEAFF
TRBJ2-7 TRBV18 NA once TGTGCCAGCTCACGTGCGGGACAGAACTACGAGCGGTACTTC CASSRAGQNYERYF
TRBJ2-1 TRBV28 NA many TGTGCCAGCAGCTCATCCGATAGCGGATTCTCCTACAATGAGCAGTTCTTC CASSSSDSGFSYNEQFF
TRBJ2-3 TRBV28 TRBD2 NA TGTGCCAGCAGCTCCCCGGGACTAGCTACAGATACGCAGTATTTT CASSSPGLATDTQYF
TRBJ1-1 TRBV11-2 TRBD1 NA TGTGCCAGCAGCTTTGGACAGGCGGCGAATGAAGCTTTCTTT CASSFGQAANEAFF
TRBJ2-1 TRBV7-2 NA NA TGTGCCAGCACCCTTCGGGGGTCTTTCTCCTACAATGAGCAGTTCTTC CASTLRGSFSYNEQFF
TRBJ2-5 TRBV5-1 TRBD2 NA TGCGCCAGCAGCTTGGCCCCGGCGGGAGAAGGGGAGACCCAGTACTTC CASSLAPAGEGETQYF
TRBJ1-2 TRBV6-1 NA NA TGTGCCAGCAGTGAAGCGATCAGGGGTCTTTATGGCTACACCTTC CASSEAIRGLYGYTF
TRBJ2-7 TRBV7-3 TRBD2 few TGTGCCAGCAGCTTAGTTGGACGTCCTAGCGGGATTATGTACGAGCAGTACTTC CASSLVGRPSGIMYEQYF
TRBJ2-3 TRBV7-9 NA NA TGTGCCAGCGACAAGGGATTAATAGATACGCAGTATTTT CASDKGLIDTQYF
TRBJ2-7 TRBV28 TRBD2 NA TGTGCCAGCCGACGGGGGGACCCTAGCGGATACCCCGACGAGCAGTACTTC CASRRGDPSGYPDEQYF
TRBJ2-1 TRBV30 NA few TGTGCCTGGAGTGAGGGCCCGACCCCTGAGCAGTTCTTC CAWSEGPTPEQFF
TRBJ2-2 TRBV5-4 NA NA TGTGCCAGCAGCTCAGGTCTCTTACACGGTAACACCGGGGAGCTGTTTTTT CASSSGLLHGNTGELFF
TRBJ2-7 TRBV3-1 TRBD2 many TGTGCCAGCAGCCAAGGGGTTAGCGGGAGGGCCTACGAGCAGTACTTC CASSQGVSGRAYEQYF
TRBJ2-1 TRBV6-2/TRBV6-3 TRBD2 NA TGTGCCAGCAGTGTGCGACTAGCGGCCAACAATGAGCAGTTCTTC CASSVRLAANNEQFF